One sample yielded the 17 T cell receptor beta chains listed below, sequenced in a study of CD8 T cells in ankylosing spondylitis. TCRdb re-called the 5' RACE reads with MiXCR, one entry per CDR3 protein. The table includes some 300,000 distinct CDR3 sequences, less than 25% detected once. The sample comprised blood, either unsorted or a sorted T cell fraction (not recorded which). These receptor sequences come from a female donor with ankylosing spondylitis or in good health (not recorded which).

The rearrangement uses TRBV20-1 and TRBJ2-7; D remains unclear. Germline-derived CDR1 and CDR2 are DFQATT and SNEGSKA (reference sequence). V lost 3 bases and J 1 base, leaving 13 bases between the germline ends. The CDR3 consists of 14 residues. The CDR3 reads CSASPPHSSYEQYF. CDR3 DNA: TGCAGTGCTAGTCCACCACACTCTTCCTACGAGCAGTACTTC.

In this sample, this clonotype turned up once. The chain employs TRBV7-2 and TRBJ2-2; 12 bases fit TRBD2. The J segment lost 5 bases and the V segment lost 2 bases, leaving 9 bases of the junction unmatched. The CDR3 is 18 amino acids. CDR1 and CDR2 (germline): SGHTA, FQGNSA. DNA for the CDR3: TGTGCCAGCAGCTTATCGGCCACTAGCGGGAGGACGACCGGGGAGCTGTTTTTT. Its protein product is CASSLSATSGRTTGELFF.

This clonotype was counted at least ten times. The rearrangement uses TRBV20-1 and TRBJ2-2; maybe TRBD1 (5 bases). The CDR3 consists of 13 residues. Per germline, CDR1 DFQATT and CDR2 SNEGSKA (reference sequence). Between the trimmed V and J ends, which lost 0 bases and 6 bases, there was a span of 8 bases. The CDR3 region has the DNA TGCAGTGCTAGAGACCTCAGGGCCGGGGAGCTGTTTTTT. Its translation: CSARDLRAGELFF.

This clonotype was detected a few times. The chain employs TRBV6-2 or TRBV6-3 and TRBJ2-5; D gene unclear. Trimming left V 2 bases short and J 2 bases short, with 6 bases between. CDR1 is MNHEY, CDR2 SVGEGT, per germline. The CDR3 extends over 13 amino acids. CDR3 residues: CASSYGQQETQYF. As DNA, the CDR3 is TGTGCCAGCAGTTACGGCCAGCAAGAGACCCAGTACTTC.

The V and J genes are TRBV6-1 and TRBJ2-1; possibly TRBD2 for D (7 bases). Trimming removed 6 bases from V and 5 bases from J, with 17 bases in between. This CDR3 contains 15 residues. From germline, CDR1 is MNHNS and CDR2 SASEGT. The CDR3 reads CASSERTGGHNEQFF. For the CDR3, the DNA is TGTGCCAGCAGCGAACGAACCGGGGGGCACAATGAGCAGTTCTTC.

The rearrangement joins TRBV6-2 or TRBV6-3 to TRBJ2-5; D may correspond to TRBD1 or TRBD2 (5 bases each). From germline, CDR1 is MNHEY and CDR2 SVGEGT. V lost 6 bases, J lost 3 bases, and 11 bases lay in between. The CDR3 totals 13 residues. The CDR3 loop is CASRGTAEETQYF. In DNA form, the CDR3 reads TGTGCCAGCAGGGGGACGGCGGAAGAGACCCAGTACTTC.

The chain couples TRBV6-5 to TRBJ2-1, with D maybe TRBD2 (5 bases). CDR1 is MNHEY, CDR2 SVGAGI, per germline. This CDR3 comprises 13 residues. V gave up 0 bases and J gave up 9 bases, with 9 bases separating them. The CDR3 DNA is TGTGCCAGCAGTTACTCGGCTGGACTTGAGCAGTTCTTC. Amino acids: CASSYSAGLEQFF.

The chain combines TRBV6-1 with TRBJ2-1; D not resolved. The CDR3 loop spans 12 amino acids. Germline loops: CDR1 MNHNS, CDR2 SASEGT. Trimming stripped 7 bases from V and 9 bases from J, with 13 bases between. CDR3 DNA sequence: TGTGCCAGCAAGACGTCTAATAGTGAGCAGTTCTTC. Amino acid sequence: CASKTSNSEQFF.

This clonotype was counted between two and nine times. The rearrangement links TRBV4-3 to TRBJ2-1; 9 bases match TRBD2. After removal of 1 base from V and 4 bases from J, the junction contained 8 bases not matched to a gene. CDR1 is LGHNA and CDR2 is YSLEER in the germline V gene. CDR3 length equals 17 residues. Written as DNA, the CDR3 is TGCGCCAGCAGCCAAGTTACCGGGACTAGCCGTTACAATGAGCAGTTCTTC. Protein product: CASSQVTGTSRYNEQFF.

The rearrangement links TRBV11-2 to TRBJ2-6; D may be TRBD2 (6 bases). CDR3 length equals 19 residues. Trimming stripped 2 bases from V and 1 base from J, with 18 bases between. Germline V gives CDR1 SGHAT, CDR2 FQNNGV. The CDR3 loop reads CASSLSYGRDGSGANVLTF. For the CDR3, the DNA is TGTGCCAGCAGCTTATCTTACGGGAGAGATGGATCTGGGGCCAACGTCCTGACTTTC.

This clonotype was counted ten times or more. This chain connects TRBV12-3 or TRBV12-4 to TRBJ1-6; D remains ambiguous. V lost 3 bases, J lost 11 bases, and 8 bases lay in between. The CDR3 has 12 residues. CDR3 DNA: TGTGCCAGCAGTTTTGGATCGCCACCCCTCCACTTT. Protein sequence: CASSFGSPPLHF.

The chain carries TRBV29-1 and TRBJ1-1; 8 bases match TRBD1. CDR3 length equals 14 residues. CDR1 and CDR2 (germline): SQVTM, ANQGSEA. The V and J ends lost 4 bases and 7 bases, in that order; junction bases with no gene match: 11. The CDR3, as DNA: TGCAGCGTTGGAGCCAGGGGGCAATTGGGTGAAGCTTTCTTT. Its translation: CSVGARGQLGEAFF.

This clonotype was counted only a few times. This chain connects TRBV6-7 to TRBJ2-7, with 8 bases fitting TRBD1. TRBV6-7 is known as an ORF, though its function is uncertain. This CDR3 has 16 amino acids. V gave up 4 bases and J gave up 0 bases; unmatched junction bases: 8. The chain's CDR3 is CASSWEQGESSYEQYF. The CDR3 DNA sequence: TGTGCCAGCAGTTGGGAACAGGGGGAAAGCTCCTACGAGCAGTACTTC.

Worth noting for this clonotype: Being one base from a much bigger clone, this may be a read error. This chain uses TRBV25-1 with TRBJ2-7; D is possibly TRBD2 (5 bases). The CDR3 consists of 13 residues. With 6 bases removed from V and 8 bases from J, the gap between germline ends came to 17 bases. The germline V gene encodes CDR1 MGHDK and CDR2 SYGVNS. The CDR3 sequence is CASSQLEVHKQYF. The CDR3 DNA is TGTGCCAGCAGCCAACTAGAAGTCCACAAGCAGTACTTC.

This chain connects TRBV5-1 to TRBJ2-3, with 8 bases aligning to TRBD1. The CDR3 loop spans 14 amino acids. Germline CDR1 reads SGHRS; CDR2 reads YFSETQ. V gave up 4 bases and J gave up 4 bases; unmatched junction bases: 5. CDR3 nucleotides: TGCGCCAGCAGCCCTTCGACAGGGGCAGATACGCAGTATTTT. Amino acid sequence: CASSPSTGADTQYF.

This chain connects TRBV5-1 to TRBJ2-7; D is possibly TRBD2 (5 bases). The germline V and J ends were trimmed by 4 bases and 5 bases, with 16 bases remaining between them. The CDR3 extends over 14 amino acids. Germline CDR1 reads SGHRS; CDR2 reads YFSETQ. The CDR3 DNA is TGCGCCAGCAGCGCCACCGGGGTAAGGGACGAGCAGTACTTC. Translation gives CASSATGVRDEQYF.

This clonotype came up a few times. The gene calls are TRBV20-1 and TRBJ2-7; 16 positions match TRBD2. The CDR3 loop spans 18 amino acids. Germline loops: CDR1 DFQATT, CDR2 SNEGSKA (reference sequence). J gave up 3 bases and V 0 bases, and 8 bases lay outside the gene matches. The CDR3 coding sequence is TGCAGTGCTAGAGATAGGGGGACTAGCGGGAGGGTAAACTACGAGCAGTACTTC. Translation gives CSARDRGTSGRVNYEQYF.